This passage covers 7 T cell receptor beta chains from one sample sequenced in a study of cytomegalovirus exposure and HLA in healthy donors. The PCR contained 60 Vbeta and 13 Jbeta primers. Repertoires were generated with immunoSEQ multiplex PCR, while TCRdb's copy carries only in-frame clones and drops some. The table shows about 190,000 clones, with 81% occurring only once. Material for sequencing was PBMCs. Receptor source: a man aged 18 to 30 in good health and CMV-seronegative.

This chain uses TRBV5-6 with TRBJ2-1, with 8 positions matching TRBD2. Unmatched junction bases numbered 11, after V lost 6 bases and J lost 15 bases. The CDR3 is made up of 12 amino acids. CDR1 and CDR2 from the germline V gene are SGHDT and YYEEEE. The chain's CDR3 is CASNRGGLMSFF. The DNA for the CDR3 is TGTGCCAGCAACCGCGGGGGGCTGATGTCGTTCTTC.

The chain couples TRBV27 to TRBJ1-5; TRBD1 is a possible D gene (6 bases). V was clipped by 4 bases and J by 5 bases, with 15 bases between them. The CDR3 runs 15 residues. CDR1 is MNHEY and CDR2 is SMNVEV in the germline V gene (reference sequence). The CDR3 spells CASSSRGAWDQPQHF. CDR3 bases: TGTGCCAGCAGTTCACGGGGGGCGTGGGATCAGCCCCAGCATTTT.

The rearrangement joins TRBV5-1 to TRBJ2-5; 9 bases map to TRBD1. CDR1 and CDR2 from the germline V gene are SGHRS and YFSETQ. Trimming cost V 3 bases and J 4 bases; bases outside gene matches: 7. The CDR3 contains 15 residues. The CDR3 sequence is CASSYNRGQGETQYF. CDR3 coding DNA: TGCGCCAGCAGCTACAACAGGGGGCAGGGAGAGACCCAGTACTTC.

This clone occurred a few times. The chain joins TRBV7-9 to TRBJ2-2; the D is unclear. V lost 4 bases and J lost 5, with 5 bases in between. The CDR3 is made up of 12 amino acids. From germline, CDR1 is SEHNR and CDR2 FQNEAQ (reference sequence). CDR3 residues: CASSSQTGELFF. The CDR3 nucleotides are TGTGCCAGCAGCTCCCAGACCGGGGAGCTGTTTTTT.

The chain joins TRBV18 to TRBJ2-5, with D possibly being TRBD2 (5 bases). This CDR3 has 12 residues. V was trimmed by 2 bases and J by 5 bases, leaving 6 bases between them. Looked up from germline, CDR1 is KGHSH and CDR2 is LQKENI. In DNA, the CDR3 is TGTGCCAGCTCACCATGGGAGGAGACCCAGTACTTC. This translates into CASSPWEETQYF.

The chain has TRBV5-6 and TRBJ1-2; TRBD1 matches at 8 bases. V shed 4 bases and J 9 bases; nucleotides not matched to a gene: 8. From germline, CDR1 is SGHDT and CDR2 YYEEEE. This CDR3 region has 13 residues. In DNA form, the CDR3 reads TGTGCCAGCAGCGACCTAGGGACAGGTAGCTACACCTTC. Translating gives CASSDLGTGSYTF.

The V and J genes are TRBV6-1 and TRBJ1-3; D is uncertain. Germline V gene lookup returns CDR1 MNHNS and CDR2 SASEGT. The CDR3 has 13 amino acids. Trimming shortened V by 7 bases and J by 3 bases, and 10 bases separated the two germline ends. The CDR3 loop is CASTGSRGNTIYF. CDR3 sequence (DNA): TGTGCCAGCACAGGTTCGCGTGGAAACACCATATATTTT.